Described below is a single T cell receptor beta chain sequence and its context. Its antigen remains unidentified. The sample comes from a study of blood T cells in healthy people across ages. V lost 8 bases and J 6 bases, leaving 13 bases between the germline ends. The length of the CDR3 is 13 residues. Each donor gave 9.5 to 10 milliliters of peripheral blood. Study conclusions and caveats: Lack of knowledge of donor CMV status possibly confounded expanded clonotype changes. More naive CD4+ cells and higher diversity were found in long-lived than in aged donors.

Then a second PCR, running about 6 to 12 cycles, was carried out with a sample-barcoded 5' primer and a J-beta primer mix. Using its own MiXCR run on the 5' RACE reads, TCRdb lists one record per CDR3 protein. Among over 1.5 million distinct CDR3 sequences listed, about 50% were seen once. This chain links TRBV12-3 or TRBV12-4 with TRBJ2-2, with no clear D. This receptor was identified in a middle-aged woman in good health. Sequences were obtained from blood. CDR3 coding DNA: TGTGCCAGCGGGTTGGTGCTCGCCGGGGAGCTGTTTTTT. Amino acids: CASGLVLAGELFF.